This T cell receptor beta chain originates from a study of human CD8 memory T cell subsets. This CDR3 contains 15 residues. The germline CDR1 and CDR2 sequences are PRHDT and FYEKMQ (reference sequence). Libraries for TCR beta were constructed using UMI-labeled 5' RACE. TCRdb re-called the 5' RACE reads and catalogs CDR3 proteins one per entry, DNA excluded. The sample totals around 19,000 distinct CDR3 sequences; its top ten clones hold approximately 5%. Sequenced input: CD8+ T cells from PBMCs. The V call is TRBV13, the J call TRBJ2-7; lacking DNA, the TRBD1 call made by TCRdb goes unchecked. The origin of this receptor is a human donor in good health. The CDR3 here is CASSLAGQGSYEQYF.